These T cell receptor beta chains were read from a single sample in a study of low-dose radiotherapy and immunotherapy resistance in tumors. TCRdb redid the calling of the reads with MiXCR, one entry per CDR3 protein. The sample lists over 65,000 distinct CDR3 sequences, about 18% occurring once. The sequences come from PBMCs, collected before treatment. The receptors come from a male donor with prostate cancer. CDR3s include the opening cysteine and the closing phenylalanine or tryptophan. The D gene is left open where the match is weak. Clone size is shown for a subset of rows, as once, few, many or a class of expanded clone.

v_gene	d_gene	abundance	j_gene	CDR3aa	CDR3nt
TRBV5-4	.	many	TRBJ2-3	CASSSATGAADTQYF	TGTGCCAGCAGCTCCGCTACCGGGGCCGCAGATACGCAGTATTTT
TRBV9	TRBD2	many	TRBJ2-3	CASSVELAGARDTQYF	TGTGCCAGCAGCGTTGAACTAGCGGGGGCCAGAGATACGCAGTATTTT
TRBV2	.	many	TRBJ2-2	CASIDSANTGELFF	TGTGCCAGCATCGACAGCGCGAACACCGGGGAGCTGTTTTTT
TRBV4-1	TRBD1	.	TRBJ2-7	CASSHETGGMAQYF	TGCGCCAGCAGCCACGAGACAGGGGGCATGGCGCAGTACTTC
TRBV7-2	TRBD2	few	TRBJ2-1	CASSLVAGGPPFF	TGTGCCAGCAGCTTAGTAGCGGGGGGGCCCCCGTTCTTC
TRBV7-9	TRBD2	.	TRBJ2-5	CASSEWTSQETQYF	TGTGCCAGCAGCGAGTGGACTAGCCAAGAGACCCAGTACTTC
TRBV5-1	TRBD1	.	TRBJ2-2	CASSIEGADGELFF	TGCGCCAGCAGCATTGAGGGGGCGGACGGGGAGCTGTTTTTT
TRBV19	.	many	TRBJ2-3	CASSIDLTAAQYF	TGTGCCAGTAGTATAGATTTAACAGCGGCGCAGTATTTT
TRBV19	TRBD2	many	TRBJ2-1	CASIGGGARNYNEQFF	TGTGCCAGTATCGGGGGGGGGGCTAGAAATTACAATGAGCAGTTCTTC
TRBV12-3/TRBV12-4	.	.	TRBJ2-5	CASSLTVKETQYF	TGTGCCAGCAGCCTGACTGTGAAAGAGACCCAGTACTTC